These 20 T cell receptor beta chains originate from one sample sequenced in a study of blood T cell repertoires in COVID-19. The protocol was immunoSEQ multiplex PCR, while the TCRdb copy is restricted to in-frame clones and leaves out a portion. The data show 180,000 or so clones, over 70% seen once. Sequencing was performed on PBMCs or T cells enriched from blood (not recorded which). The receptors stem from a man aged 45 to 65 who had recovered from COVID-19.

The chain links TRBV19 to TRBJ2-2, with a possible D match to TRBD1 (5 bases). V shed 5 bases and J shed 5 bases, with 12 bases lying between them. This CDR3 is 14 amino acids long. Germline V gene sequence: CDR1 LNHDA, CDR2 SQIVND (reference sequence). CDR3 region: CASSRSGNTGELFF. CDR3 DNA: TGTGCCAGTAGTCGGTCAGGGAATACCGGGGAGCTGTTTTTT.

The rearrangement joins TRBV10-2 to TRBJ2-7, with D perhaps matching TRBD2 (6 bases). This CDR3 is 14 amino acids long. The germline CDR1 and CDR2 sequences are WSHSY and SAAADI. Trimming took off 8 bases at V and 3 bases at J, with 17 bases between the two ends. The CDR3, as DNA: TGCGCCAGCTCTATCCTCGCGGGGAGCTACGAGCAGTACTTC. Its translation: CASSILAGSYEQYF.

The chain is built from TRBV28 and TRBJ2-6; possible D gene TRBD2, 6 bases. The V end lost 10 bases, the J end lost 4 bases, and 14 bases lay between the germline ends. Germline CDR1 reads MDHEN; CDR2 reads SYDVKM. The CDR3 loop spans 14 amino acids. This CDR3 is CATAEGTGANVLTF. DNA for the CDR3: TGTGCCACCGCGGAGGGGACCGGGGCCAACGTCCTGACTTTC.

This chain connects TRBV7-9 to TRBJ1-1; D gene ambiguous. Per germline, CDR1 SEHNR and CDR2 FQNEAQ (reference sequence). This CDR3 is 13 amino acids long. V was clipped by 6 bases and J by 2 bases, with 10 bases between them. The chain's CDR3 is CASRAAINTEAFF. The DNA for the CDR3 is TGTGCCAGCAGGGCGGCCATCAACACTGAAGCTTTCTTT.

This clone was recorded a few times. The CDR3 protein is CASSLQVDTEAFF. CDR3 bases: TGTGCCAGCAGCTTACAGGTGGACACTGAAGCTTTCTTT. This rearrangement joins TRBV7-3 to TRBJ1-1; D call uncertain. The CDR3 has 13 residues. CDR1 is SGHTA, CDR2 FQGTGA, per germline. V was cut by 2 bases and J by 3 bases, with 7 bases left in between.

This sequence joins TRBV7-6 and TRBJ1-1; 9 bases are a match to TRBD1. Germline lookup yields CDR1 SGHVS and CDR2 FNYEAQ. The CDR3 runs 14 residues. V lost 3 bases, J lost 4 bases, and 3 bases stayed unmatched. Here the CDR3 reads CASSFSTGGTEAFF. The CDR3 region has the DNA TGTGCCAGCAGCTTCTCGACAGGGGGCACTGAAGCTTTCTTT.

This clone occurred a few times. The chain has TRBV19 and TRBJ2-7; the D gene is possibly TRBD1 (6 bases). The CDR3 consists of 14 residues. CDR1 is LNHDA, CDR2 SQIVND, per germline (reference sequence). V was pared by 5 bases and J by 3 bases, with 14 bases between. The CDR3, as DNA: TGTGCCAGTAGTTATGGGGACACCTACTACGAGCAGTACTTC. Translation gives CASSYGDTYYEQYF.

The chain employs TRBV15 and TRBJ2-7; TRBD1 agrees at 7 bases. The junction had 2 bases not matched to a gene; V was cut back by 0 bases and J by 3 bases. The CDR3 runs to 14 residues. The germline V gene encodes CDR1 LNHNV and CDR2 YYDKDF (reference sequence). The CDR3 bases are TGTGCCACCAGCAGAGAAACAGGGGACTACGAGCAGTACTTC. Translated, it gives CATSRETGDYEQYF.

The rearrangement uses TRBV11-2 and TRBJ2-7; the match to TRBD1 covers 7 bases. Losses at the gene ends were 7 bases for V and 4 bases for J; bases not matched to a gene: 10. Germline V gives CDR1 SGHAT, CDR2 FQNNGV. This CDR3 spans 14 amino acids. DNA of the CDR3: TGTGCCAGCATCCCGGGACAGCAAACTTACGAGCAGTACTTC. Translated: CASIPGQQTYEQYF.

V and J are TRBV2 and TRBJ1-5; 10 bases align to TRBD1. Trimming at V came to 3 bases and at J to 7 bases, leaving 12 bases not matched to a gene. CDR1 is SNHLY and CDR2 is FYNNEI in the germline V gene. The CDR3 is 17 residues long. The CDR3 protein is CASSEVGQGGIGQPQHF. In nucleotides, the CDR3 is TGTGCCAGCAGTGAGGTCGGACAGGGGGGGATCGGGCAGCCCCAGCATTTT.

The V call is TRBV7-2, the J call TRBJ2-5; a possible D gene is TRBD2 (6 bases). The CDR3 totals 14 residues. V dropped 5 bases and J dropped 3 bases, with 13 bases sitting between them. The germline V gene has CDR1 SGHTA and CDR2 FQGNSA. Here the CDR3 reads CASSRLGGKETQYF. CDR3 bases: TGTGCCAGCAGCAGACTCGGAGGGAAAGAGACCCAGTACTTC.

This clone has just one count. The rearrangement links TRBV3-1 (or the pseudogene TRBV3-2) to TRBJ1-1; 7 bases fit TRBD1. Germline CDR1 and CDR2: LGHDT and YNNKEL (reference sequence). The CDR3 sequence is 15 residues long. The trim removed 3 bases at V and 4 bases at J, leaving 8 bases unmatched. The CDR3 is CASSHLDRAGTEAFF. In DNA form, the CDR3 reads TGTGCCAGCAGCCATCTAGACAGGGCAGGCACTGAAGCTTTCTTT.

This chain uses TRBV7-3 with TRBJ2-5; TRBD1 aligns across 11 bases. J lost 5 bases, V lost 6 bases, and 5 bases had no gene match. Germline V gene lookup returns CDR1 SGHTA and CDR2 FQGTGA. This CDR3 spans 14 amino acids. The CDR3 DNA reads TGTGCCAGCAGTAGGACAGGGGGCGGGGAGACCCAGTACTTC. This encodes CASSRTGGGETQYF.

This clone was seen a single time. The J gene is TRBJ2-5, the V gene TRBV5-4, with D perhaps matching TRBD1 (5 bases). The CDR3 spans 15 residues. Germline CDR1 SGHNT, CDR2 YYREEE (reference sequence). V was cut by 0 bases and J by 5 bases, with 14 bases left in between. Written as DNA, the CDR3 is TGTGCCAGCAGCTTGGATCAGGGCAGGACGGAGACCCAGTACTTC. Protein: CASSLDQGRTETQYF.

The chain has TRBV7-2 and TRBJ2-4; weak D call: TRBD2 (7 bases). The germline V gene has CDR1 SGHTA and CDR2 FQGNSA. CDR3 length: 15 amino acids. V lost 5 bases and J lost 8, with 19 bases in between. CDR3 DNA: TGTGCCAGCAGCCCCCAAACAGGGAGGGGAGACATTCAGTACTTC. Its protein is CASSPQTGRGDIQYF.

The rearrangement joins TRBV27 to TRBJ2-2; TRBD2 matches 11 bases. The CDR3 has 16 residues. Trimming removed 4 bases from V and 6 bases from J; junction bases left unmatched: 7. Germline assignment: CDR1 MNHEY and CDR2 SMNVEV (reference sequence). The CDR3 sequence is CASSSIAGGTAGELFF. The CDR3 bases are TGTGCCAGCAGTTCCATAGCGGGGGGGACCGCCGGGGAGCTGTTTTTT.

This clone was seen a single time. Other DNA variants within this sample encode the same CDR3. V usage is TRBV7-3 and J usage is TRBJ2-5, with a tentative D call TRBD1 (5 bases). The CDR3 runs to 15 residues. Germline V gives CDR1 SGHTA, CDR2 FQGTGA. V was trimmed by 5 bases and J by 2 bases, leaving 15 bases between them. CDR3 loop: CASSQGLAAQETQYF. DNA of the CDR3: TGTGCCAGCAGCCAGGGTCTGGCAGCACAAGAGACCCAGTACTTC.

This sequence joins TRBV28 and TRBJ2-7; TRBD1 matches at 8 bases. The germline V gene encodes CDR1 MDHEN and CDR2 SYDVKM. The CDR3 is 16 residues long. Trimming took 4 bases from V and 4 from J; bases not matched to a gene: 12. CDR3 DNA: TGTGCCAGCAGTTCATTCTCGTCACAGGGGGTGTACGAGCAGTACTTC. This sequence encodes CASSSFSSQGVYEQYF.

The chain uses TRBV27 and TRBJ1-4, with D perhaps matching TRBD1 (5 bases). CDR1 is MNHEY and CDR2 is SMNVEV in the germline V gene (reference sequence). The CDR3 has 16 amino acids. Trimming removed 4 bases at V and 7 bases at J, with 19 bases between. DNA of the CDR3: TGTGCCAGCAGTTCGACAGACAGCCCCGACCCTGAAAAACTGTTTTTT. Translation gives CASSSTDSPDPEKLFF.

The CDR3 DNA is TGTGCCATCAGTGCTCGGCTAGCGGGAGGCAAATCTAGCACAGATACGCAGTATTTT. Protein: CAISARLAGGKSSTDTQYF. V and J are TRBV10-3 and TRBJ2-3; 11 nucleotides align to TRBD2. This CDR3 has 19 amino acids. Germline values: CDR1 ENHRY, CDR2 SYGVKD. Trimming removed 4 bases from V and 0 bases from J; junction bases left unmatched: 12.